This T cell receptor beta chain derives from a study of cytomegalovirus exposure and HLA in healthy donors. Regarding the study as a whole: Later analysis identified a missense DCLRE1C variant that was linked to TCR beta V- and J-gene trimming. Exclusion applied to some V segments, including TRBV6-2 and TRBV6-3, as they were indistinguishable. The classifier reportedly diagnosed cytomegalovirus status with high sensitivity and specificity. Later work associated roughly 17,000 TCR beta sequences with HLA alleles at 0.05 false discovery rate.

V lost 5 bases and J lost 2; bases outside the gene matches: 8. Germline V CDR1 and CDR2: LNHDA, SQIVND (reference sequence). The CDR3 contains 15 residues. The PCR employed 60 Vbeta primers together with 13 Jbeta primers. Data came from immunoSEQ multiplex PCR; TCRdb stores just in-frame clones and leaves some out. The sample lists roughly 130,000 clones; roughly 82% were seen once. Regarding this clone: What it recognizes is unknown.

What was sequenced was PBMCs. The TCR sequence derives from a male donor in good health and CMV-seropositive. The chain combines TRBV19 with TRBJ1-2; the match to TRBD1 covers 7 bases. CDR3 sequence: CASSLSYRGNYGYTF. For the CDR3, the DNA is TGTGCCAGTAGTTTATCATACAGGGGAAACTATGGCTACACCTTC.